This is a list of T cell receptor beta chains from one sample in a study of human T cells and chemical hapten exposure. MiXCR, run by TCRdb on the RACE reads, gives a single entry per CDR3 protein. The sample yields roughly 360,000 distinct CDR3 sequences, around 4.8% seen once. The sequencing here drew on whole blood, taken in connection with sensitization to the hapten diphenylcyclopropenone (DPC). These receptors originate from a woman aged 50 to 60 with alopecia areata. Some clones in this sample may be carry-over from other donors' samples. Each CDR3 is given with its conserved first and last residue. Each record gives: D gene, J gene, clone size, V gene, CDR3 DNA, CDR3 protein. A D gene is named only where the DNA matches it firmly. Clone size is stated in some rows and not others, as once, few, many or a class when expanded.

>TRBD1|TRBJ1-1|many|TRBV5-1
TGCGCCAGCAGGGTGGGACAGGCAGTCACTGAAGCTTTCTTT
CASRVGQAVTEAFF
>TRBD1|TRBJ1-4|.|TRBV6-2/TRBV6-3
TGTGCCAGCAGTTATTCCGGGACAGCGGATGAAAAACTGTTTTTT
CASSYSGTADEKLFF
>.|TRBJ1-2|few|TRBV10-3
TGTGCCATCAGTGAGTCATATGGCTACACCTTC
CAISESYGYTF
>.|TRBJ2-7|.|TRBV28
TGTGCCAGCAGTCAGGGACTTTCGGGGGAGCAGTACTTC
CASSQGLSGEQYF
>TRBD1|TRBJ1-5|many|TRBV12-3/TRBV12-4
TGTGCCAGCAGTGCGGGACAGGGGAGCAATCAGCCCCAGCATTTT
CASSAGQGSNQPQHF
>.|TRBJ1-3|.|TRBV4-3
TGCGCCAGCAGCCAAGATACGGCTTCTATCGCTGGAAACACCATATATTTT
CASSQDTASIAGNTIYF
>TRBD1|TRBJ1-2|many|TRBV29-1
TGCAGCGTTGCACCGACGAGCAGGGGGCTATATGGCTACACCTTC
CSVAPTSRGLYGYTF
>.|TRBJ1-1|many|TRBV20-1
TGCAGTGTACGCAGGGGCAGGGGCACTGAAGCTTTCTTT
CSVRRGRGTEAFF
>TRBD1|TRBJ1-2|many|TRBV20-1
TGCAGTGCTGCGGGGACAGCTAACTATGGCTACACCTTC
CSAAGTANYGYTF
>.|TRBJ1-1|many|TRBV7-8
TGTGCCAGCAGCTTAAGAGGGTTCGGGGTAGGGAACACTGAAGCTTTCTTT
CASSLRGFGVGNTEAFF
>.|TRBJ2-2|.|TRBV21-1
TGTGCCAGCAGCTTACGGACCGGGAAAGGAGCGGAGAACACCGGGGAGCTGTTTTTT
CASSLRTGKGAENTGELFF
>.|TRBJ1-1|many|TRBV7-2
TGTGCCAGCAGCCTCGACCTAATGAACACTGAAGCTTTCTTT
CASSLDLMNTEAFF
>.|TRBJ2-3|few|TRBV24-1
TGTGCCACCAGTGATGCTAGCGAGTCAGATACGCAGTATTTT
CATSDASESDTQYF
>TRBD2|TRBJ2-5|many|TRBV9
TGTGCCAGCAGCGTAGAAACTAGCGGGCAAGAGACCCAGTACTTC
CASSVETSGQETQYF
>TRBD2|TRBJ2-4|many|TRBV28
TGTGCCAGCAGCGCCGGGACTAGCGAGAGGGACATTCAGTACTTC
CASSAGTSERDIQYF
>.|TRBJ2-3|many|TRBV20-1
TGCAGTGCTCAACTGACTAGCACAGATACGCAGTATTTT
CSAQLTSTDTQYF
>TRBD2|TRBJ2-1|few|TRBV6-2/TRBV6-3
TGTGCCAGCAAAAAGGGGCTAGCGGGAGGTGATGAGCAGTTCTTC
CASKKGLAGGDEQFF
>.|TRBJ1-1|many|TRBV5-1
TGCGCCAGCAGCTTGTGGAGGGGAAACACTGAAGCTTTCTTT
CASSLWRGNTEAFF
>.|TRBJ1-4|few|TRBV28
TGTGCCAGCAGTCTACTGACAGGATCTAATGAAAAACTGTTTTTT
CASSLLTGSNEKLFF
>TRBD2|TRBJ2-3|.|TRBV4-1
TGCGCCAGCAGCCACATGGGGGGGGAAACTAGCACAGATACGCAGTATTTT
CASSHMGGETSTDTQYF
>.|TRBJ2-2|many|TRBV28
TGTGCCAGCAGGGCCTTAAGGGGAAGGACCGGGGAGCTGTTTTTT
CASRALRGRTGELFF
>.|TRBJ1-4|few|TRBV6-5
TGTGCCAGCAGGACAGTTAATGAAAAACTGTTTTTT
CASRTVNEKLFF
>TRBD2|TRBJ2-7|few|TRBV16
TGTGCCAGCAGCCAATCGCCGGGGGGCGAGCAGTACTTC
CASSQSPGGEQYF
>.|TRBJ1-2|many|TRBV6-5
TGTGCCAGCAGTTCCGGACTGTCCCTCTATGGCTACACCTTC
CASSSGLSLYGYTF
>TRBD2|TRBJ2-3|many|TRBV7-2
TGTGCCAGCAGCCGGACTAGCGGGATACTAGATACGCAGTATTTT
CASSRTSGILDTQYF
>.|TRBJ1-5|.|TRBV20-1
TGCAGTGCCTTCGACAGGAGCGGGCATAGCAATCAGCCCCAGCATTTT
CSAFDRSGHSNQPQHF
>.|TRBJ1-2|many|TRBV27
TGTGCCAGCAGTTTATCAGCAGGGGACTATGGCTACACCTTC
CASSLSAGDYGYTF
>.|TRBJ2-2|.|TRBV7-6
TGTGCCAGCAGCTTAGCCGGGGGCAGTACCGGGGAGCTGTTTTTT
CASSLAGGSTGELFF
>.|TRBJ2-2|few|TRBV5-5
TGTGCCAGCAGCTGGGACATCAACACCGGGGAGCTGTTTTTT
CASSWDINTGELFF
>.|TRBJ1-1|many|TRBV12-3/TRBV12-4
TGTGCCAGCAGTTTAAACCCGAACGCTGAAGCTTTCTTT
CASSLNPNAEAFF
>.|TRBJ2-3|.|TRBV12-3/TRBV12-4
TGTGCCAGCAGTCCCGGGCCGAGGGCCACAGATACGCAGTATTTT
CASSPGPRATDTQYF
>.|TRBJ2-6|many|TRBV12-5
TGCGCACGTCAGAGTTGGACCTCTGGGGCCAACGTCCTGACTTTC
CARQSWTSGANVLTF
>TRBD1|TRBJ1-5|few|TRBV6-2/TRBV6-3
TGTGCCAGCAGTTTCCGGGACAGCCAGATTAACAGCAATCAGCCCCAGCATTTT
CASSFRDSQINSNQPQHF
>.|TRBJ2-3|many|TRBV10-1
TGCGCCAGCAGTCGGACCACGACAGATACGCAGTATTTT
CASSRTTTDTQYF